The T cell receptor (beta chain) described here comes from a study of T-cell memory formation after mild COVID-19. Looked up from germline, CDR1 is SEHNR and CDR2 is FQNEAQ (reference sequence). The CDR3 consists of 15 residues. V gave up 5 bases and J gave up 0 bases, with 10 bases separating them. There are a few counts of this clonotype. Its cognate antigen is unknown. MiXCR was run by TCRdb on the 5' RACE reads, yielding one entry per CDR3 protein. The sample contains approximately 400,000 distinct CDR3 sequences, roughly 24% of which appear only once. Study-level results: Among clones contracting day 15 to 85, CD4/CD8 was balanced, whereas later expanders leaned CD4+. Those CD4+ clones that contracted were mainly in CM and EM (CD8+ ones in EMRA).

Input material: PBMCs or a T cell subset sorted from them (not recorded which). The sequence was obtained from an adult woman who had mild COVID-19 (a few samples of this study predate the infection). Cell type and time point are not known. V gene TRBV7-9 combines with J gene TRBJ1-4, with D unclear. The CDR3 region has the DNA TGTGCCAGCAGCGGAATAGTGGCAACTAATGAAAAACTGTTTTTT. Protein: CASSGIVATNEKLFF. Full variable domain (rest looked up from reference TRBV7-9 and TRBJ1-4): DTGVSQNPRHKITKRGQNVTFRCDPISEHNRLYWYRQTLGQGPEFLTYFQNEAQLEKSRLLSDRFSAERPKGSFSTLEIQRTEQGDSAMYLCASSGIVATNEKLFFGSGTQLSVL.